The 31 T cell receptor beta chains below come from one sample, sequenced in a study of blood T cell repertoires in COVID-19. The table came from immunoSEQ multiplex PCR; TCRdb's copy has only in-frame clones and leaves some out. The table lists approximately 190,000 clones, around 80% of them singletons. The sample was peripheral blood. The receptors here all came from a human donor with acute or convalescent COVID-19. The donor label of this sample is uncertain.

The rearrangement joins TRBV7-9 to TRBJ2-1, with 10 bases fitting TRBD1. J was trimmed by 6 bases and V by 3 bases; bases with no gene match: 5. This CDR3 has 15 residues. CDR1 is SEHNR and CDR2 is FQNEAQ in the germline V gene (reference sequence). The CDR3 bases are TGTGCCAGCAGCTTCTACCGGGACAGGGGCAATGAGCAGTTCTTC. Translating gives CASSFYRDRGNEQFF.

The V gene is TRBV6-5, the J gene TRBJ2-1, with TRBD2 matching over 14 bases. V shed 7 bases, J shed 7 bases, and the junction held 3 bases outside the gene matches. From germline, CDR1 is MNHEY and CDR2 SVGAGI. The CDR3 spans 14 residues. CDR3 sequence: CASTGTSGSNEQFF. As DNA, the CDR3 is TGTGCCAGCACAGGGACTAGCGGGAGTAATGAGCAGTTCTTC.

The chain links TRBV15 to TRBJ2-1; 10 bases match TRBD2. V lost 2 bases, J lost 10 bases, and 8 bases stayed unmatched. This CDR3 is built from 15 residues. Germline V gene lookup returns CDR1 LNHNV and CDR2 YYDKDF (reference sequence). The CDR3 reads CATSRNPLAGEEQFF. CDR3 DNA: TGTGCCACCAGCAGAAATCCCCTAGCGGGAGAAGAGCAGTTCTTC. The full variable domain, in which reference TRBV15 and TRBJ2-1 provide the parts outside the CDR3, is DAMVIQNPRYQVTQFGKPVTLSCSQTLNHNVMYWYQQKSSQAPKLLFHYYDKDFNNEADTPDNFQSRRPNTSFCFLDIRSPGLGDTAMYLCATSRNPLAGEEQFFGPGTRLTVL.

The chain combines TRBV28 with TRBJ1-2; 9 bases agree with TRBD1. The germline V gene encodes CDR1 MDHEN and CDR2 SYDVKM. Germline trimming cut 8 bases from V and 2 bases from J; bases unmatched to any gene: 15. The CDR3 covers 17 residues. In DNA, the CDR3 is TGTGCCAGCCCGAACCTGGCCCCGGGACAGGGAAACTATGGCTACACCTTC. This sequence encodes CASPNLAPGQGNYGYTF.

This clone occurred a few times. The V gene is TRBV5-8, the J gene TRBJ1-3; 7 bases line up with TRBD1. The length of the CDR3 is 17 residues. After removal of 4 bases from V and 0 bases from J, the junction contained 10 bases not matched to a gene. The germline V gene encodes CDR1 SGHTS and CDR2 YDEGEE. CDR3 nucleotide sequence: TGTGCCAGCAGCCTGACTGGGACAGCTCTCTCTGGAAACACCATATATTTT. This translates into CASSLTGTALSGNTIYF.

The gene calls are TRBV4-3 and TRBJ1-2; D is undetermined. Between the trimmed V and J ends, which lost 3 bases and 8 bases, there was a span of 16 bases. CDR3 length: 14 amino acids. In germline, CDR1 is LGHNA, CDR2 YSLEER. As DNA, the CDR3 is TGCGCCAGCAGCCAGGCCCGGGGTATGTGGGGCTACACCTTC. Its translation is CASSQARGMWGYTF.

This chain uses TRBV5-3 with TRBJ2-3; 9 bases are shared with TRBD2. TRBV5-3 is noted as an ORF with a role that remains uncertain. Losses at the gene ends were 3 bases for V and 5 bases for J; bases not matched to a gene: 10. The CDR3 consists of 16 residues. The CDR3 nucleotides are TGTGCCAGAAGCTCCCAGGGCGGGAGGGCCGGAGATACGCAGTATTTT. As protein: CARSSQGGRAGDTQYF.

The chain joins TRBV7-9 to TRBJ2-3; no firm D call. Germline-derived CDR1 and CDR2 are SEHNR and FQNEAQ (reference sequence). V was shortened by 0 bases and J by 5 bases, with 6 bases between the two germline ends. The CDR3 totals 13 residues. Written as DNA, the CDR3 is TGTGCCAGCAGCTTAGCCGGCGGAGATACGCAGTATTTT. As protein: CASSLAGGDTQYF.

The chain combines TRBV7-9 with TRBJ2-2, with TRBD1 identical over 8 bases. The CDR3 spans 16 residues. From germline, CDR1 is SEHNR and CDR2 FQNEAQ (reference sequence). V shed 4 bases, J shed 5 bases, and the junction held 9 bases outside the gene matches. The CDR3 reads CASSSTRTGWTGELFF. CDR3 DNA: TGTGCCAGCAGCTCTACCCGGACAGGGTGGACCGGGGAGCTGTTTTTT. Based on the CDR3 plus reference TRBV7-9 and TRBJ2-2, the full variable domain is DTGVSQNPRHKITKRGQNVTFRCDPISEHNRLYWYRQTLGQGPEFLTYFQNEAQLEKSRLLSDRFSAERPKGSFSTLEIQRTEQGDSAMYLCASSSTRTGWTGELFFGEGSRLTVL.

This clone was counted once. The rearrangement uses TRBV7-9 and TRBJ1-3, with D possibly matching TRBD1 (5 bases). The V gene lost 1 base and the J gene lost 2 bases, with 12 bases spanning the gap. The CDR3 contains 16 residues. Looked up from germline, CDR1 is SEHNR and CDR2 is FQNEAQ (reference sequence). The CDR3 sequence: CASSLGAGGTGNTIYF. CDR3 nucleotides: TGTGCCAGCAGCTTAGGGGCCGGGGGGACTGGAAACACCATATATTTT.

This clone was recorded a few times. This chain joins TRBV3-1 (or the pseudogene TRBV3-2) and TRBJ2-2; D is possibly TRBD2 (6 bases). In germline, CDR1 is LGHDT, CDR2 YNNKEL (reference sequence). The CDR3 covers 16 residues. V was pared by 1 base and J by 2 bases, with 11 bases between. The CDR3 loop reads CASSQATLANTGELFF. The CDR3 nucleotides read TGTGCCAGCAGCCAAGCCACACTAGCCAACACCGGGGAGCTGTTTTTT.

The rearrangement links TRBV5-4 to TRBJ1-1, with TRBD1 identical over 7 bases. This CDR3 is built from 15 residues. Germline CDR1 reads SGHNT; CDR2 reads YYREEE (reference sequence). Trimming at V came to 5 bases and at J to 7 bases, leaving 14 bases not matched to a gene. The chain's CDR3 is CASRPGGRGGGEAFF. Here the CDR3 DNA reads TGTGCCAGCAGACCAGGGGGTCGGGGGGGAGGTGAAGCTTTCTTT. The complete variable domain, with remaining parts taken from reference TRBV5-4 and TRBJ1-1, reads ETGVTQSPTHLIKTRGQQVTLRCSSQSGHNTVSWYQQALGQGPQFIFQYYREEENGRGNFPPRFSGLQFPNYSSELNVNALELDDSALYLCASRPGGRGGGEAFFGQGTRLTVV.

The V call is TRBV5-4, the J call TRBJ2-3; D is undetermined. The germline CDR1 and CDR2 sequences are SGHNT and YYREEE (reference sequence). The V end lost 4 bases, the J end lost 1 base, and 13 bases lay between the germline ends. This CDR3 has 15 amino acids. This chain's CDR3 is CASSQPTSRTDTQYF. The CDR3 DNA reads TGTGCCAGCAGCCAGCCGACTTCGCGCACAGATACGCAGTATTTT.

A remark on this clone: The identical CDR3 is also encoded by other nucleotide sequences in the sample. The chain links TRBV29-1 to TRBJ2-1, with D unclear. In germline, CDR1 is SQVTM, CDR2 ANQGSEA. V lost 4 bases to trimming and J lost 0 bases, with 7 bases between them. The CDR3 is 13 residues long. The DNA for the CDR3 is TGCAGCGTTGGACTGAGCTCCTACAATGAGCAGTTCTTC. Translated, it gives CSVGLSSYNEQFF.

CDR3 sequence: CASTSGQGSSDTQYF. The CDR3 DNA reads TGCGCCAGCACCTCGGGACAGGGCTCGTCAGATACGCAGTATTTT. The chain has TRBV4-1 and TRBJ2-3, with 9 bases aligning to TRBD1. V lost 7 bases and J lost 4; bases outside the gene matches: 9. Germline loops: CDR1 MGHRA, CDR2 YSYEKL. This CDR3 is 15 amino acids long.

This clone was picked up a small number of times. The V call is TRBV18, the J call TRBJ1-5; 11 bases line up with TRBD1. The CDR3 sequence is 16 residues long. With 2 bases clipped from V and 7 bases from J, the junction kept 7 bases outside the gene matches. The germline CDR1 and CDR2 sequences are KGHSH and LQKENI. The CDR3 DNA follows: TGTGCCAGCTCACCAACCGGGACAGGGGGGCGACAGCCCCAGCATTTT. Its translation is CASSPTGTGGRQPQHF.

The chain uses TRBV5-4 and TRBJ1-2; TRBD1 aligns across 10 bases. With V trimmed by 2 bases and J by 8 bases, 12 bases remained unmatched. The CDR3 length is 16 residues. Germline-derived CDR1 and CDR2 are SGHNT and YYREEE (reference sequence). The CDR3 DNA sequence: TGTGCCAGCAGCTTTGCGGACAGGGGGGTGTCGCGGGGCTACACCTTC. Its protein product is CASSFADRGVSRGYTF.

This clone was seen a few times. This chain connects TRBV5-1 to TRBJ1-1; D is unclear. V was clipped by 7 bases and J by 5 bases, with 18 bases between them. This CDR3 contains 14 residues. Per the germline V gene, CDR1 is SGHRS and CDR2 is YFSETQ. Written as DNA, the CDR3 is TGCGCCAGCGGCCAACAAGACCAGACAACTGAAGCTTTCTTT. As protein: CASGQQDQTTEAFF.

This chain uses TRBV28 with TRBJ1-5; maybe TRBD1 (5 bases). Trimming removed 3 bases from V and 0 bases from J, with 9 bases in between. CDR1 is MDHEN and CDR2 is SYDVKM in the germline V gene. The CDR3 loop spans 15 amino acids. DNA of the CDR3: TGTGCCAGCAGTTTTTACAGGAGTAGCAATCAGCCCCAGCATTTT. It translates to CASSFYRSSNQPQHF.

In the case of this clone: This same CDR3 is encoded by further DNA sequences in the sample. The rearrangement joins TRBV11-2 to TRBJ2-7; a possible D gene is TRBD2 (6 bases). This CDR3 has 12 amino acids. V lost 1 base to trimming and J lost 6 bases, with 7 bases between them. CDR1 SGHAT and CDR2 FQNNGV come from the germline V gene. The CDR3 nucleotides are TGTGCCAGCAGCTTAGGGGGGGTCGAGCAGTACTTC. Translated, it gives CASSLGGVEQYF. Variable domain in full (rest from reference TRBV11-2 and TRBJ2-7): EAGVAQSPRYKIIEKRQSVAFWCNPISGHATLYWYQQILGQGPKLLIQFQNNGVVDDSQLPKDRFSAERLKGVDSTLKIQPAKLEDSAVYLCASSLGGVEQYFGPGTRLTVT.

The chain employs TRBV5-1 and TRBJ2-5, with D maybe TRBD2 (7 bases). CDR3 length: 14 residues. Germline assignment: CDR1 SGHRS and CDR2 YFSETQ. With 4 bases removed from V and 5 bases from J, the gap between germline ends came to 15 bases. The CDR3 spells CASSVGRGAETQYF. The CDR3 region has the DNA TGCGCCAGCAGCGTGGGCCGGGGGGCCGAGACCCAGTACTTC. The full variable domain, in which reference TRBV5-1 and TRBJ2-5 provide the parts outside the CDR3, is KAGVTQTPRYLIKTRGQQVTLSCSPISGHRSVSWYQQTPGQGLQFLFEYFSETQRNKGNFPGRFSGRQFSNSRSEMNVSTLELGDSALYLCASSVGRGAETQYFGPGTRLLVL.

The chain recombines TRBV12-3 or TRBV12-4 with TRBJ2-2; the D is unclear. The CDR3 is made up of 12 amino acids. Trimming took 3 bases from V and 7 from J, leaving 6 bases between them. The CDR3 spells CASSLRLGELFF. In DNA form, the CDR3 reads TGTGCCAGCAGTTTGAGACTCGGGGAGCTGTTTTTT.

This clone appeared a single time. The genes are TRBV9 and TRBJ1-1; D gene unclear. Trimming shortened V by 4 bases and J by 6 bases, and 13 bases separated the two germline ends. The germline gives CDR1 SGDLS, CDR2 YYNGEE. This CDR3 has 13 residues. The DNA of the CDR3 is TGTGCCAGCAGCCTCCTCGTGGGAGCTGAAGCTTTCTTT. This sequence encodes CASSLLVGAEAFF.

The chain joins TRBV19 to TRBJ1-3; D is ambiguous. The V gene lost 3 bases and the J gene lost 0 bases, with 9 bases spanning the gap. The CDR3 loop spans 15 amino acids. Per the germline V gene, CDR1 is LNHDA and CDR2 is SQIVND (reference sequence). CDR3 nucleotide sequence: TGTGCCAGTAGTATTCGGGGATTCTCTGGAAACACCATATATTTT. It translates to CASSIRGFSGNTIYF.

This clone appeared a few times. CDR3 amino acids: CASSRSGGSHTEAFF. The CDR3 DNA reads as TGTGCCAGCAGCCGATCTGGGGGGTCGCACACTGAAGCTTTCTTT. The genes are TRBV5-4 and TRBJ1-1; maybe TRBD1 (5 bases). CDR3 length: 15 amino acids. Germline CDR1 and CDR2: SGHNT and YYREEE (reference sequence). Between the trimmed V and J ends, which lost 4 bases and 3 bases, there was a span of 16 bases.

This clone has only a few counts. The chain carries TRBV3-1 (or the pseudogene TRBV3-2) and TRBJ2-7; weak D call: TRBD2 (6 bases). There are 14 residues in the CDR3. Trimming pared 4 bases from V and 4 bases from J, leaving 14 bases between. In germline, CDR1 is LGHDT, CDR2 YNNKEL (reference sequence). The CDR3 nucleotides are TGTGCCAGCAGCCCCGGGGGACCTCCATACGAGCAGTACTTC. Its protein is CASSPGGPPYEQYF.

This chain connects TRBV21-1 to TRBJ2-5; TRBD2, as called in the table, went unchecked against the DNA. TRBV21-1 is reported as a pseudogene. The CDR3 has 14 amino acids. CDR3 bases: TGTGCCAGCAGCTCAAGTCCGACGGGGGAGACCCAGTACTTC. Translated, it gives CASSSSPTGETQYF.

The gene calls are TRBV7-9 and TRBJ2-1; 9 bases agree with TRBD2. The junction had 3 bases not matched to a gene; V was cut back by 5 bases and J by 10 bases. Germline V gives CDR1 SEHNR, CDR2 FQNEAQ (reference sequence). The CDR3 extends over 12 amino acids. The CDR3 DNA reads TGTGCCAGCAGCATCGGACTAGCGGAGCAGTTCTTC. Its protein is CASSIGLAEQFF.

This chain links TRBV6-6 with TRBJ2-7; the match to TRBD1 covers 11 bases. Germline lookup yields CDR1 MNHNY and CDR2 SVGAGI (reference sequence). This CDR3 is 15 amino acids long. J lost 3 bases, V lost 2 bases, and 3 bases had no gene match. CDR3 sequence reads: CASSYTGTGGYEQYF. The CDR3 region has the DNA TGTGCCAGCAGTTACACCGGGACAGGGGGCTACGAGCAGTACTTC.

The DNA of the CDR3 is TGTGCCAGCAGCTGGTCGGACAGGGGGTATGGCGAGCAGTACTTC. Encoded protein: CASSWSDRGYGEQYF. The chain recombines TRBV5-5 with TRBJ2-7, with TRBD1 matching 10 bases. J gave up 6 bases and V 3 bases, and 9 bases lay outside the gene matches. The length of the CDR3 is 15 residues. Germline V gene sequence: CDR1 SGHKS, CDR2 YYEKEE (reference sequence).

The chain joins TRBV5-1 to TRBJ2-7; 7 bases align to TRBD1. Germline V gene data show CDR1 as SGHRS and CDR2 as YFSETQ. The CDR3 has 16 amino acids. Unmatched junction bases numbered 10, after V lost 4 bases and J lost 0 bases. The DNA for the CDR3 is TGCGCCAGCAGCCCCCGGCCAGGGGGAAGCTCCTACGAGCAGTACTTC. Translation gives CASSPRPGGSSYEQYF.